The rows below give T cell receptor beta chains drawn from one sample of a study of cytomegalovirus exposure and HLA in healthy donors. The table came from immunoSEQ multiplex PCR; TCRdb's copy has only in-frame clones and leaves some out. This table has about 160,000 clones, approximately 80% appearing once. Input material: PBMCs. The receptor source for this set is a young woman in good health and CMV-seropositive. Both conserved end residues are part of each CDR3. The order of the fields is clone size, D gene, V gene, J gene, CDR3 protein, CDR3 DNA. A D gene is named only where the DNA matches it firmly. A row's size may be missing; if present it is once, few, many or a size class.

>.|.|TRBV10-2|TRBJ2-7
CASSTRQGYEQYF
TGCGCCAGCAGTACGCGGCAGGGCTACGAGCAGTACTTC
>.|TRBD1|TRBV4-2|TRBJ2-7
CASSRRDRGYEQYF
TGTGCCAGCAGCCGAAGGGACAGGGGCTACGAGCAGTACTTC
>once|.|TRBV18|TRBJ1-1
CASSPAGLYTEAFF
TGTGCCAGCTCACCCGCAGGTTTATACACTGAAGCTTTCTTT
>many|.|TRBV7-3|TRBJ2-5
CASSPGPGDGETQYF
TGTGCCAGCAGCCCCGGGCCGGGGGACGGTGAGACCCAGTACTTC
>.|TRBD2|TRBV7-9|TRBJ2-1
CASSRTSGGRNEQFF
TGTGCCAGCAGCCGAACTAGCGGGGGGAGGAATGAGCAGTTCTTC
>.|TRBD1|TRBV6-5|TRBJ2-2
CASSPGGPGELFF
TGTGCCAGCAGTCCAGGGGGCCCCGGGGAGCTGTTTTTT
>once|TRBD2|TRBV7-2|TRBJ2-7
CASSFSSGVGEQYF
TGTGCCAGCAGCTTCTCTAGCGGGGTGGGCGAGCAGTACTTC
>.|TRBD1|TRBV18|TRBJ1-1
CASSLIQGALNTEAFF
TGTGCCAGCTCACTTATACAGGGGGCACTGAACACTGAAGCTTTCTTT
>.|TRBD2|TRBV28|TRBJ2-5
CASSFQRGAFVVETQYF
TGTGCCAGCAGTTTTCAGCGGGGGGCGTTCGTTGTAGAGACCCAGTACTTC
>once|TRBD2|TRBV9|TRBJ2-2
CASSPRTSGANTGELFF
TGTGCCAGCAGCCCCAGGACTAGCGGGGCGAACACCGGGGAGCTGTTTTTT
>.|TRBD2|TRBV5-6|TRBJ2-2
CASSLRFSGGYTGELFF
TGTGCCAGCAGCCTACGATTTAGCGGGGGTTACACCGGGGAGCTGTTTTTT
>.|.|TRBV7-9|TRBJ1-1
CASSLSLRGTEAFF
TGTGCCAGCAGCTTATCTCTCCGAGGGACTGAAGCTTTCTTT
>.|.|TRBV6-8|TRBJ1-4
CASSHTFSGSTNEKLFF
TGTGCCAGCAGTCATACGTTCTCAGGGTCAACTAATGAAAAACTGTTTTTT
>.|TRBD1|TRBV5-1|TRBJ2-5
CASSPDRGQETQYF
TGCGCCAGCAGCCCGGACAGGGGACAAGAGACCCAGTACTTC
>.|TRBD1|TRBV7-7|TRBJ1-4
CASSQGQGGGEKLFF
TGTGCCAGCAGCCAGGGACAGGGTGGCGGTGAAAAACTGTTTTTT
>.|.|TRBV4-1|TRBJ1-5
CASSHTGSNQPQHF
TGCGCCAGCAGCCACACGGGTAGCAATCAGCCCCAGCATTTT
>.|TRBD1|TRBV28|TRBJ2-7
CASSSAARGQGGQYF
TGTGCCAGCAGTTCGGCTGCTCGGGGACAGGGGGGGCAGTACTTC
>.|TRBD1|TRBV2|TRBJ2-7
CASRADRDSYEQYF
TGTGCCAGCAGGGCGGACAGGGACTCCTACGAGCAGTACTTC
>.|.|TRBV18|TRBJ1-6
CASSPRPGTSSYNSPLHF
TGTGCCAGCTCACCACGGCCAGGGACTAGTTCCTATAATTCACCCCTCCACTTT
>.|.|TRBV30|TRBJ1-6
CAWSLKRVVSPLHF
TGTGCCTGGAGTCTAAAGCGGGTTGTTTCACCCCTCCACTTT
>.|.|TRBV28|TRBJ2-3
CASSPVGGTQYF
TGTGCCAGCAGCCCGGTAGGGGGTACGCAGTATTTT
>.|.|TRBV7-2|TRBJ1-2
CASGAVYGYTF
TGTGCCAGCGGGGCGGTCTATGGCTACACCTTC
>.|TRBD1|TRBV28|TRBJ1-1
CASSLGDRNTEAFF
TGTGCCAGCAGTTTAGGGGACAGGAACACTGAAGCTTTCTTT
>.|.|TRBV4-1|TRBJ1-1
CASSLHPGQPEAFF
TGCGCCAGCAGCCTCCACCCCGGACAGCCTGAAGCTTTCTTT
>.|.|TRBV7-2|TRBJ2-3
CASSLVGSITDTQYF
TGTGCCAGCAGCTTAGTGGGCTCGATAACAGATACGCAGTATTTT
>.|TRBD1|TRBV9|TRBJ2-5
CASSVNTGAGETQYF
TGTGCCAGCAGCGTAAACACAGGGGCAGGAGAGACCCAGTACTTC
>.|TRBD2|TRBV6-6|TRBJ2-6
CASYISGGAGANVLTF
TGTGCCAGCTACATCAGCGGGGGGGCTGGGGCCAACGTCCTGACTTTC
>.|TRBD1|TRBV18|TRBJ1-4
CASSMGQGATNEKLFF
TGTGCCAGCTCAATGGGACAGGGAGCAACTAATGAAAAACTGTTTTTT
>few|TRBD1|TRBV6-5|TRBJ2-2
CASREVGTVRGELFF
TGTGCCAGCAGGGAGGTAGGGACAGTTCGCGGGGAGCTGTTTTTT
>.|TRBD1|TRBV15|TRBJ1-5
CATSRGQGGTFSNQPQHF
TGTGCCACCAGCAGGGGACAGGGGGGTACTTTTAGCAATCAGCCCCAGCATTTT
>.|.|TRBV18|TRBJ2-2
CASSAGTLAEELFF
TGTGCCAGCTCAGCCGGGACTCTGGCGGAGGAGCTGTTTTTT
>.|.|TRBV27|TRBJ1-2
CASRIQGGGGYTF
TGTGCCAGCAGAATACAGGGAGGGGGTGGCTACACCTTC
>.|.|TRBV5-6|TRBJ2-1
CASSLIDTGYNEQFF
TGTGCCAGCAGCTTGATTGATACGGGATACAATGAGCAGTTCTTC
>.|TRBD1|TRBV27|TRBJ1-2
CASSSRGPYGYTF
TGTGCCAGCAGTAGTAGGGGGCCCTATGGCTACACCTTC
>.|TRBD2|TRBV4-2|TRBJ2-1
CASSQARGGNEQFF
TGTGCCAGCAGCCAGGCCCGGGGGGGGAATGAGCAGTTCTTC
>once|.|TRBV7-2|TRBJ1-2
CASSIRRVLPYTNYGYTF
TGTGCCAGCAGCATCAGGAGGGTACTTCCCTATACTAACTATGGCTACACCTTC
>.|.|TRBV7-2|TRBJ2-7
CASSLAGSSYEQYF
TGTGCCAGCAGCTTAGCCGGGAGTTCCTACGAGCAGTACTTC
>.|.|TRBV7-2|TRBJ1-2
CASSPRGGELYGYTF
TGTGCCAGCAGCCCCCGGGGGGGGGAATTATATGGCTACACCTTC
>.|.|TRBV29-1|TRBJ1-2
CSVEDAGTFFERGYTF
TGCAGCGTTGAAGACGCCGGGACATTCTTCGAAAGAGGCTACACCTTC
>.|TRBD1|TRBV28|TRBJ1-2
CASHRGNYGYTF
TGTGCCAGCCACAGGGGAAACTATGGCTACACCTTC
>.|TRBD1|TRBV7-9|TRBJ2-2
CSSSNGQGGNTGELFF
TGTTCCAGCAGCAATGGACAGGGGGGGAACACCGGGGAGCTGTTTTTT
>.|.|TRBV6-5|TRBJ2-3
CASSPTGSTDTQYF
TGTGCCAGCAGTCCCACCGGTAGCACAGATACGCAGTATTTT